This T cell receptor beta chain was sequenced during a study of graft-versus-host responses after intestinal transplantation. The wider study: All recipients were given anti-thymocyte globulin induction, and tacrolimus and steroids were then administered for roughly 3 years. Study-wide findings and caveats: When patients had graft-donor T cell macrochimerism, their allografts held high graft-versus-host to host-versus-graft clonal ratios. Declining HvG levels early post-transplant were linked to peak circulating GvH clone levels.

The assay was immunoSEQ multiplex PCR, and TCRdb's table has in-frame clones only and misses some. The sample lists more than 65,000 clones, 92% seen once, with roughly 0.4% in the top ten. This CDR3 has 12 residues. Deletions cut 3 bases from V and 6 bases from J, with 9 bases between. Germline V lookup: CDR1 LNHDA, CDR2 SQIVND (reference sequence). This clone was observed once. Its antigen is still unknown. The starting material was unstimulated CD8+ T cells sorted from spleen or lymph node cells, obtained before transplant. This TCR was sampled from a human donor who was the organ donor for an intestinal transplant. V and J are TRBV19 and TRBJ2-7; D is possibly TRBD2 (6 bases). In nucleotides, the CDR3 is TGTGCCAGTAGTATCGGGAGCAGCGAGCAGTACTTC. As protein: CASSIGSSEQYF.